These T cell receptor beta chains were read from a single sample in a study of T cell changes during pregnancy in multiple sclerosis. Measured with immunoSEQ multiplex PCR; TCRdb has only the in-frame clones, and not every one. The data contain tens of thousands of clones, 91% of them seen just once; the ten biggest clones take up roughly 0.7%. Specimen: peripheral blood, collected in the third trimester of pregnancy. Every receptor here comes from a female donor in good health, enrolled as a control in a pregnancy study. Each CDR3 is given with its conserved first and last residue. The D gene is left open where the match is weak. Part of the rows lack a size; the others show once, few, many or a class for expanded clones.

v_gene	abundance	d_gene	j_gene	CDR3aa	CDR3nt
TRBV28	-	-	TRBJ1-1	CATLVGHGEAFF	TGTGCCACCCTTGTGGGGCACGGTGAAGCTTTCTTT
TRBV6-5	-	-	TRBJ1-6	CASSYSQINSPLHF	TGTGCCAGCAGTTACTCACAGATTAATTCACCCCTCCACTTT
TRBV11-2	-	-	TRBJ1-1	CASSSQMNTEAFF	TGTGCCAGCAGCTCCCAGATGAACACTGAAGCTTTCTTT
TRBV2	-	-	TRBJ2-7	CASSIQEQYF	TGTGCCAGCAGTATCCAAGAGCAGTACTTC
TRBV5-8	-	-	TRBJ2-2	CASSLVVVTGELFF	TGTGCCAGCAGCTTGGTTGTAGTCACCGGGGAGCTGTTTTTT
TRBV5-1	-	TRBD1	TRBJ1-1	CASSLRQGPGTEAFF	TGCGCCAGCAGCTTAAGACAGGGACCTGGCACTGAAGCTTTCTTT
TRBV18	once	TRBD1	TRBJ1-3	CASSPGQDSGNTIYF	TGTGCCAGCTCACCAGGACAGGACTCTGGAAACACCATATATTTT
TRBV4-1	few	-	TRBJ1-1	CASSPSGRGGTEAFF	TGCGCCAGCAGCCCTAGCGGTAGGGGGGGCACTGAAGCTTTCTTT
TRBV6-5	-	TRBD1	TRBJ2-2	CASRRTGLDTGELFF	TGTGCCAGCAGAAGGACAGGGCTGGACACCGGGGAGCTGTTTTTT
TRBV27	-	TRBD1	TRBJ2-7	CASRWTGGTYEQYF	TGTGCCAGCAGATGGACAGGGGGAACCTACGAGCAGTACTTC
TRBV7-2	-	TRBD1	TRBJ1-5	CASSTRGTGWNQPQHF	TGTGCCAGCAGTACCCGGGGGACAGGGTGGAATCAGCCCCAGCATTTT
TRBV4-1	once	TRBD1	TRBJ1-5	CASSQDGQGGNQPQHF	TGCGCCAGCAGCCAAGATGGACAGGGGGGGAATCAGCCCCAGCATTTT
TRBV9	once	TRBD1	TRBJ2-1	CASSDRDRAIDEQFF	TGTGCCAGCAGCGACCGGGACAGGGCTATCGATGAGCAGTTCTTC
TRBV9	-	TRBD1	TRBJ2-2	CASSVAGTGVLGGELFF	TGTGCCAGCAGCGTAGCCGGGACAGGGGTTTTGGGCGGGGAGCTGTTTTTT
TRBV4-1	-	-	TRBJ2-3	CASSPEGQSSTDTQYF	TGCGCCAGCAGCCCAGAAGGACAGAGTAGCACAGATACGCAGTATTTT
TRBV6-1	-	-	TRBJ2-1	CASNRLARNEQFF	TGTGCCAGCAACCGTCTAGCCCGCAATGAGCAGTTCTTC
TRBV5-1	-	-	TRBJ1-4	CASSQGFNEKLFF	TGCGCCAGCAGCCAGGGATTCAATGAAAAACTGTTTTTT
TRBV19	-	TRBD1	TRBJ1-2	CASTEEQGQGYGYTF	TGTGCCAGTACCGAAGAACAGGGACAGGGCTATGGCTACACCTTC
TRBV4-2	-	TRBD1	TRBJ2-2	CASSLGQGVNTGELFF	TGTGCCAGCAGCCTCGGACAGGGAGTGAACACCGGGGAGCTGTTTTTT
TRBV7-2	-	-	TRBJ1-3	CASSLFGGHSGNTIYF	TGTGCCAGCAGCTTATTCGGGGGTCACTCTGGAAACACCATATATTTT
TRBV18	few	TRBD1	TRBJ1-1	CASSTFRGQQAFF	TGTGCCAGCTCTACCTTCAGGGGACAGCAAGCTTTCTTT
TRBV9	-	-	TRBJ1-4	CASSVDGRVGEKLFF	TGTGCCAGCAGCGTAGATGGCAGGGTAGGCGAAAAACTGTTTTTT
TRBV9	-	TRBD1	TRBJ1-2	CASSANKQGIHGYTF	TGTGCCAGCAGCGCGAACAAACAGGGGATCCATGGCTACACCTTC
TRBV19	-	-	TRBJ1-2	CASTPSVGAPYGYTF	TGTGCCAGTACTCCCTCGGTAGGGGCGCCGTATGGCTACACCTTC
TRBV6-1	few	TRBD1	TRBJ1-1	CASSLGQGYTEAFF	TGTGCCAGCTCGCTCGGACAGGGATACACTGAAGCTTTCTTT
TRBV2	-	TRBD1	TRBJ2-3	CASSEPPAGGAQYF	TGTGCCAGCAGTGAACCCCCGGCAGGGGGTGCGCAGTATTTT
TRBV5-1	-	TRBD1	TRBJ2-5	CASSSTGAGETQYF	TGCGCCAGCAGCTCCACAGGGGCGGGAGAGACCCAGTACTTC
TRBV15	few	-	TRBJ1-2	CATSSRWNGYTF	TGTGCCACCAGCAGCAGGTGGAATGGCTACACCTTC
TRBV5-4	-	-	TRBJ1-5	CASSLQGEPQHF	TGTGCCAGCAGCTTACAGGGCGAGCCCCAGCATTTT
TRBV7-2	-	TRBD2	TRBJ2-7	CASSLALAGLSYEQYF	TGTGCCAGCAGCTTAGCATTAGCGGGACTCTCCTACGAGCAGTACTTC
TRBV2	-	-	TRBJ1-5	CASSGGREGINQPQHF	TGTGCCAGCAGTGGAGGCAGGGAAGGGATCAATCAGCCCCAGCATTTT
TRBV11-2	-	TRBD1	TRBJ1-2	CASSLVYRDSYGYTF	TGTGCCAGCAGCTTAGTTTACCGGGACAGCTATGGCTACACCTTC
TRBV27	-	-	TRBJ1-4	CASSSKTVSNEKLFF	TGTGCCAGCAGTTCCAAGACAGTTAGTAATGAAAAACTGTTTTTT
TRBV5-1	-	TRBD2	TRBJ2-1	CASSLSSGDYRSSYNEQFF	TGCGCCAGCAGCTTGAGTAGCGGGGACTATCGAAGCTCCTACAATGAGCAGTTCTTC
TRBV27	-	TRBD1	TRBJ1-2	CASSFGTGQQMQYGNYGYTF	TGTGCCAGCAGTTTCGGGACAGGCCAACAAATGCAGTATGGGAACTATGGCTACACCTTC
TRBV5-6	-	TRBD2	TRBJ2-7	CASSPPGLEAYEQYF	TGTGCCAGCAGCCCGCCGGGACTAGAGGCCTACGAGCAGTACTTC
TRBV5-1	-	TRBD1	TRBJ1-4	CASSFTGGTNEKLFF	TGCGCCAGCAGTTTTACAGGGGGGACTAATGAAAAACTGTTTTTT
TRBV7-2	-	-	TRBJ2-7	CASSLAERSEQYF	TGTGCCAGCAGCTTAGCGGAGAGATCCGAGCAGTACTTC
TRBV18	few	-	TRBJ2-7	CASSPGRADYEQYF	TGTGCCAGCTCACCGGGCAGGGCGGACTACGAGCAGTACTTC
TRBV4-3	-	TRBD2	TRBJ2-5	CASSPYRGAGMETQYF	TGCGCCAGCAGCCCATACAGAGGAGCGGGAATGGAGACCCAGTACTTC
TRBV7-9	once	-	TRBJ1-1	CASSGGMDDSEAFF	TGTGCCAGCAGCGGCGGGATGGATGACAGTGAAGCTTTCTTT
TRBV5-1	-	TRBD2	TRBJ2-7	CASSLAGGGYEQYF	TGCGCCAGCAGCTTGGCGGGGGGGGGCTACGAGCAGTACTTC
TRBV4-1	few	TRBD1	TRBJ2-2	CASSQWTGDTGELFF	TGCGCCAGCAGCCAATGGACAGGGGATACCGGGGAGCTGTTTTTT
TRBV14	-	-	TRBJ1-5	CASSPWQDSNQPQHF	TGTGCCAGCAGTCCCTGGCAAGATAGCAATCAGCCCCAGCATTTT